This T cell receptor (beta chain) was profiled in a study of a mutant IDH1 vaccine in newly diagnosed glioma. Study context: Sex among treated patients split about 60% male, around 40% female; mean age was about 43 years. Earlier care involved radiotherapy, temozolomide, or both, and the majority received both.

Germline CDR1 LGHNA, CDR2 YNFKEQ. Trimming shortened V by 2 bases and J by 4 bases, and 8 bases separated the two germline ends. The CDR3 is made up of 14 amino acids. Time point here: baseline, week 1 (first vaccination visit). Treatment of the sample: pre-vaccination baseline after standard-of-care therapy. New IDH1-mutant, ATRX-lost WHO grade 3 or 4 astrocytomas occurred in donors. Clones were sequenced by immunoSEQ multiplex PCR, and TCRdb holds only the in-frame ones, with some missing. The sample holds just under 95,000 clones, about 82% seen once. The TCR sequence derives from a man aged 35 to 55 with glioma. Sequenced here: PBMCs, sampled from a glioma patient treated with radiotherapy, temozolomide or both. The chain recombines TRBV4-2 with TRBJ2-2; the D call may be TRBD1 or TRBD2 (6 bases each). CDR3 amino acids: CASSQTGATGELFF. The CDR3 nucleotides are TGTGCCAGCAGCCAAACGGGGGCCACCGGGGAGCTGTTTTTT.